This is a list of T cell receptor beta chains from one sample in a study of neurological immune-mediated disorders. TCRdb analysed the 5' RACE reads with MiXCR anew, one entry per CDR3 protein. The sample carries about 60,000 distinct CDR3 sequences, about 3.2% recorded once. Sequenced material: PBMCs. Receptors originate from a woman in her fifties or sixties with multiple sclerosis. The CDR3 runs from the conserved cysteine through the conserved F or W. Fields, in order: V gene, J gene, D gene, clone size, CDR3 protein, CDR3 DNA. D genes are given only for firm matches. Clone size is stated in some rows and not others, as once, few, many or a class when expanded.

>TRBV2|TRBJ1-5|-|many
CASRDSSFGGNQPQHF
TGTGCCAGCAGGGACAGTAGTTTCGGGGGCAATCAGCCCCAGCATTTT
>TRBV9|TRBJ2-1|-|many
CASSVVGGLGNEQFF
TGTGCCAGCAGCGTAGTAGGGGGTTTGGGGAATGAGCAGTTCTTC
>TRBV28|TRBJ2-7|-|many
CASTQSGTRGYEQYF
TGTGCCAGCACTCAGTCGGGGACGCGGGGCTACGAGCAGTACTTC
>TRBV20-1|TRBJ2-1|TRBD2|-
CSARTGTSGRYNEQFF
TGCAGTGCCAGGACAGGGACTAGCGGGAGGTACAATGAGCAGTTCTTC
>TRBV20-1|TRBJ2-3|-|many
CSARQGFSTDTQYF
TGCAGTGCTAGACAGGGGTTTTCCACAGATACGCAGTATTTT
>TRBV12-3/TRBV12-4|TRBJ2-5|-|many
CASSLASGWETQYF
TGTGCCAGCAGTTTAGCGTCGGGATGGGAGACCCAGTACTTC
>TRBV20-1|TRBJ1-3|-|many
CSAGPAGGNTIYF
TGCAGTGCGGGTCCGGCTGGTGGAAACACCATATATTTT
>TRBV9|TRBJ2-7|TRBD1|many
CASSFLHRDREARDRYEQYF
TGTGCCAGCAGCTTCTTACACCGGGACAGGGAGGCGCGGGATCGGTACGAGCAGTACTTC
>TRBV5-1|TRBJ2-2|TRBD1|many
CASRTGDAGELFF
TGCGCCAGCCGAACAGGGGACGCCGGGGAGCTGTTTTTT
>TRBV6-2/TRBV6-3|TRBJ1-5|TRBD1|many
CASSYNMDRPEPNQPQHF
TGTGCCAGCAGTTATAATATGGACAGGCCCGAACCCAATCAGCCCCAGCATTTT
>TRBV4-3|TRBJ2-2|-|many
CASSQPGGRGIDTGELFF
TGCGCCAGCAGCCAGCCGGGTGGACGGGGGATCGACACCGGGGAGCTGTTTTTT
>TRBV5-1|TRBJ2-1|TRBD1|many
CASTTQGLDYNEQFF
TGCGCCAGCACCACACAGGGGTTAGACTACAATGAGCAGTTCTTC
>TRBV5-1|TRBJ2-3|-|few
CASSLDLGGLDTQYF
TGCGCCAGCAGCTTGGACCTAGGAGGATTAGATACGCAGTATTTT
>TRBV6-6|TRBJ1-2|TRBD1|many
CASSYPGQGSYGYTF
TGTGCCAGCAGTTACCCGGGACAGGGAAGCTATGGCTACACCTTC
>TRBV28|TRBJ2-3|-|many
CASSLSGMGATDTQYF
TGTGCCAGCAGTTTATCTGGGATGGGGGCGACAGATACGCAGTATTTT
>TRBV5-1|TRBJ1-4|-|many
CASSRTANEKLFF
TGCGCCAGCAGTAGGACCGCTAATGAAAAACTGTTTTTT
>TRBV20-1|TRBJ1-2|-|many
CSARMYTAEVGGYTF
TGCAGTGCTCGGATGTACACAGCAGAAGTGGGTGGCTACACCTTC
>TRBV5-5|TRBJ1-1|TRBD1|many
CASGGQGDTEAFF
TGTGCCAGCGGAGGACAGGGAGACACTGAAGCTTTCTTT
>TRBV28|TRBJ1-3|-|-
CANTLRFEGNTIYF
TGTGCCAACACCCTAAGGTTTGAAGGAAACACCATATATTTT
>TRBV11-2|TRBJ2-5|-|many
CASSLVGGPQETQYF
TGTGCCAGCAGCTTAGTCGGAGGACCCCAAGAGACCCAGTACTTC